The 25 T cell receptor beta chains given below trace back to one sample, sequenced in a study of yellow fever vaccine responses in identical twins. From the RT-PCR reads, TCRdb called clonotypes with MiXCR, one entry per CDR3 protein. The sample includes about 2,800 distinct CDR3 sequences, more than 80% seen only once; the top ten take roughly 1.5%. The material was T cells from blood (PBMCs), unsorted or a sorted subset (not recorded which), obtained before or after yellow fever vaccination (not recorded which). The receptors shown here come from a female donor who received the yellow fever vaccine.

Worth noting for this clonotype: Lacking the conserved final phenylalanine or tryptophan, this CDR3 likely reflects a read error. The J gene is TRBJ1-1, the V gene TRBV4-1; D uncertain. Germline CDR1 reads MGHRA; CDR2 reads YSYEKL. The CDR3 has 15 amino acids. Here the CDR3 DNA reads TGCGCCAACAGCCAAGAAATAGTCGCCCACACTGAAGCTTTCCTT. Its protein product is CANSQEIVAHTEAFL.

This chain uses TRBV11-1 with TRBJ1-2, with D unresolved. V gave up 4 bases and J gave up 1 base, with 4 bases separating them. CDR1 and CDR2 (germline): SGHAT, FQDESV (reference sequence). The CDR3 is 12 amino acids. CDR3 amino acids: CASSSVNYGYTF. The CDR3, as DNA: TGTGCCAGCAGCTCGGTTAACTATGGCTACACCTTC.

The chain combines TRBV29-1 with TRBJ1-1, with TRBD1 matching 8 bases. The length of the CDR3 is 13 residues. The germline V gene has CDR1 SQVTM and CDR2 ANQGSEA. Germline trimming cut 4 bases from V and 5 bases from J; bases unmatched to any gene: 6. For the CDR3, the DNA is TGCAGCGTTGGACTCACAGGGGGAACTGAAGCTTTCTTT. This gives the protein CSVGLTGGTEAFF.

This chain uses TRBV12-3 or TRBV12-4 with TRBJ2-1, with 8 bases identical to TRBD2. V dropped 6 bases and J dropped 3; count of bases not matched to a gene: 4. The CDR3 runs to 14 residues. This CDR3 reads CASRRTSSYNEQFF. CDR3 in DNA: TGTGCCAGCAGGCGGACTAGCAGCTACAATGAGCAGTTCTTC.

J is TRBJ2-3 and V is TRBV20-1; a possible D gene is TRBD2 (6 bases). Germline V lookup: CDR1 DFQATT, CDR2 SNEGSKA (reference sequence). Trimming removed 6 bases from V and 4 bases from J, with 17 bases in between. This CDR3 has 14 amino acids. The CDR3 spells CSARSGYSPDTQYF. In DNA, the CDR3 is TGCAGTGCCAGAAGCGGGTATAGTCCAGATACGCAGTATTTT.

The chain links TRBV2 to TRBJ2-7, with 7 bases aligning to TRBD2. The V and J ends lost 6 bases and 1 base, in that order; junction bases with no gene match: 6. Germline V gene data show CDR1 as SNHLY and CDR2 as FYNNEI. This CDR3 has 14 amino acids. The DNA of the CDR3 is TGTGCCAGCAGAGGAGGGAGGGAATCCTACGAGCAGTACTTC. This sequence encodes CASRGGRESYEQYF.

The chain joins TRBV11-1 to TRBJ1-4, with a possible D match to TRBD1 (6 bases). The CDR3 totals 15 residues. V was clipped by 5 bases and J by 4 bases, with 14 bases between them. Germline values: CDR1 SGHAT, CDR2 FQDESV (reference sequence). CDR3 DNA sequence: TGTGCCAGCAGCCGCGACAGGTTTCTTAATGAAAAACTGTTTTTT. Amino acids: CASSRDRFLNEKLFF. The whole variable domain, remainder taken from reference TRBV11-1 and TRBJ1-4, is EAEVAQSPRYKITEKSQAVAFWCDPISGHATLYWYRQILGQGPELLVQFQDESVVDDSQLPKDRFSAERLKGVDSTLKIQPAELGDSAMYLCASSRDRFLNEKLFFGSGTQLSVL.

CDR3 amino acids: CASSTHDQPQHF. Written as DNA, the CDR3 is TGTGCCAGCAGCACACACGATCAGCCCCAGCATTTT. This chain links TRBV11-1 with TRBJ1-5; D is unclear. Germline CDR1 is SGHAT and CDR2 is FQDESV (reference sequence). V was pared by 5 bases and J by 5 bases, with 7 bases between. This CDR3 comprises 12 residues.

The chain combines TRBV19 with TRBJ1-2; 7 bases align to TRBD1. Germline V lookup: CDR1 LNHDA, CDR2 SQIVND (reference sequence). The CDR3 is made up of 13 amino acids. The V and J ends lost 7 bases and 2 bases, in that order; junction bases with no gene match: 4. The CDR3 loop reads CASKEGANYGYTF. CDR3 nucleotides: TGTGCCAGTAAGGAGGGGGCGAACTATGGCTACACCTTC.

The CDR3 DNA reads as TGTGCCAGCAGTTACTCCCCGGGACAGGGGAGGTTGGCCCTCCACTTT. Translated, it gives CASSYSPGQGRLALHF. The V call is TRBV6-5, the J call TRBJ1-6; 10 nucleotides line up with TRBD1. This CDR3 spans 16 amino acids. Per germline, CDR1 MNHEY and CDR2 SVGAGI. V was pared by 0 bases and J by 14 bases, with 10 bases of the junction left unmatched.

The chain couples TRBV10-3 to TRBJ2-3, with TRBD2 identical over 13 bases. V lost 11 bases and J lost 6; bases outside the gene matches: 8. This CDR3 is built from 14 residues. Germline V CDR1 and CDR2: ENHRY, SYGVKD. Here the CDR3 reads CAVTSGGASDTQYF. The CDR3 bases are TGTGCCGTAACTAGCGGGGGGGCGTCGGATACGCAGTATTTT.

The chain links TRBV10-1 to TRBJ1-1; no firm D call. V dropped 6 bases and J dropped 7 bases, with 12 bases sitting between them. Germline-derived CDR1 and CDR2 are WNHNN and SYGVQD (reference sequence). CDR3 length equals 12 residues. CDR3 in DNA: TGCGCCAGCAGCCCGAACAGCCGTGAAGCTTTCTTT. It yields the protein CASSPNSREAFF.

This clonotype was detected once. The chain recombines TRBV7-3 with TRBJ2-1; TRBD1 might be the D (6 bases). This CDR3 spans 14 amino acids. V lost 5 bases and J 9 bases, leaving 17 bases between the germline ends. CDR1 and CDR2 (germline): SGHTA, FQGTGA. CDR3 DNA: TGTGCCAGCAGCCGGGACGGGACATCCGTTGAGCAGTTCTTC. Translated, it gives CASSRDGTSVEQFF.

J is TRBJ2-3 and V is TRBV12-3 or TRBV12-4, with a weak D call TRBD2 (6 bases). The CDR3 is made up of 13 amino acids. The V end was cut by 7 bases, the J end by 2 bases, with 10 bases between. CDR3 protein: CASKAGTTDTQYF. The CDR3 nucleotides read TGTGCCAGCAAGGCGGGAACCACAGATACGCAGTATTTT.

CDR3 sequence reads: CASSLRPGAGYSNQPQHF. Written as DNA, the CDR3 is TGTGCCAGCAGTTTACGTCCGGGGGCTGGGTATAGCAATCAGCCCCAGCATTTT. This chain connects TRBV28 to TRBJ1-5; D perhaps matches TRBD1 (6 bases). The germline V gene has CDR1 MDHEN and CDR2 SYDVKM. The CDR3 sequence is 18 residues long. V dropped 2 bases and J dropped 0 bases, with 17 bases sitting between them.

This chain's CDR3 is CASSLSGPGGNYNEQFF. Here the CDR3 DNA reads TGTGCCAGCAGCCTTTCTGGTCCCGGCGGAAACTACAATGAGCAGTTCTTC. This chain links TRBV11-1 with TRBJ2-1, with D uncertain. The CDR3 loop spans 17 amino acids. Germline V gene lookup returns CDR1 SGHAT and CDR2 FQDESV (reference sequence). The germline V and J ends were trimmed by 5 bases and 3 bases, with 20 bases remaining between them.

V is TRBV4-2 and J is TRBJ1-6; D is unclear. The germline V and J ends were trimmed by 5 bases and 7 bases, with 9 bases remaining between them. Germline assignment: CDR1 LGHNA and CDR2 YNFKEQ. The CDR3 sequence is 13 residues long. CDR3 in amino acids: CASSTVGNSPLHF. The CDR3 region has the DNA TGTGCCAGCAGCACAGTCGGGAATTCACCCCTCCACTTT.

The chain uses TRBV3-1 and TRBJ2-7, with 9 bases matching TRBD2. Germline V gene lookup returns CDR1 LGHDT and CDR2 YNNKEL (reference sequence). The CDR3 is made up of 14 amino acids. V lost 1 base and J lost 6; bases outside the gene matches: 4. The CDR3 protein is CASSQGGLAGEQYV. For the CDR3, the DNA is TGTGCCAGCAGCCAAGGGGGACTAGCCGGCGAGCAGTACGTC.

The chain joins TRBV4-1 to TRBJ1-5; 7 nucleotides match TRBD1. This CDR3 has 16 amino acids. Trimming cost V 1 base and J 8 bases; bases outside gene matches: 11. Germline V lookup: CDR1 MGHRA, CDR2 YSYEKL. The DNA for the CDR3 is TGCGCCAGCAGCCAAGGAAGCGGAGGGGGCGAGGAGCCCCAGCATTTT. Amino acids: CASSQGSGGGEEPQHF.

The genes are TRBV29-1 and TRBJ2-3; D is possibly TRBD2 (5 bases). V was pared by 4 bases and J by 1 base, with 9 bases between. Germline CDR1 reads SQVTM; CDR2 reads ANQGSEA. The CDR3 has 13 residues. The CDR3 sequence: CSVGSGGTDTQYF. For the CDR3, the DNA is TGCAGCGTTGGGTCCGGGGGCACAGATACGCAGTATTTT.

J is TRBJ1-1 and V is TRBV5-4, with 7 bases that match TRBD1. The CDR3 is made up of 17 amino acids. Germline-derived CDR1 and CDR2 are SGHNT and YYREEE (reference sequence). The J segment lost 4 bases and the V segment lost 0 bases, leaving 12 bases of the junction unmatched. The CDR3 reads CASSLGTMGQIVTEAFF. The CDR3 coding sequence is TGTGCCAGCAGCTTGGGTACCATGGGACAGATAGTCACTGAAGCTTTCTTT.

The V and J genes are TRBV6-9 and TRBJ1-6; 9 nucleotides match TRBD1. Germline loops: CDR1 MNHGY, CDR2 SVAAGI. CDR3 length equals 16 residues. The V gene end was trimmed by 2 bases and the J gene end by 14 bases; junction bases not matched to a gene: 13. CDR3 nucleotide sequence: TGTGCCAGCAGTTATGGACGGGACAGGGCCCTCTGGGCCCTCCACTTT. Protein sequence: CASSYGRDRALWALHF.

The chain employs TRBV2 and TRBJ2-1; D is perhaps TRBD1 or TRBD2 (5 bases each). Trimming took 3 bases from V and 1 from J, leaving 10 bases between them. CDR1 and CDR2 (germline): SNHLY, FYNNEI. The CDR3 contains 15 residues. The CDR3 sequence is CASSDSRGSYNEQFF. The CDR3 DNA reads as TGTGCCAGCAGTGACTCGAGGGGTTCCTACAATGAGCAGTTCTTC.

With respect to this clonotype: The CDR3 does not close with the conserved phenylalanine or tryptophan, likely indicating a read error. The V call is TRBV2, the J call TRBJ2-1; TRBD2 is a possible D gene (6 bases). V lost 8 bases and J lost 0, with 14 bases in between. The CDR3 runs to 15 residues. The germline V gene has CDR1 SNHLY and CDR2 FYNNEI. Here the CDR3 reads CASREAGSSYNEQFL. The CDR3 coding sequence is TGTGCCAGCCGGGAAGCCGGGAGCTCCTACAATGAGCAGTTCCTC.

The chain joins TRBV24-1 to TRBJ2-5, with unresolved D. The V gene's germline CDR1 is KGHDR and CDR2 SFDVKD. V was shortened by 4 bases and J by 1 base, with 9 bases between the two germline ends. CDR3 size: 14 residues. The CDR3, as DNA: TGTGCCACCAGTGAACCGGACGGCCAAGAGACCCAGTACTTC. Its translation is CATSEPDGQETQYF.